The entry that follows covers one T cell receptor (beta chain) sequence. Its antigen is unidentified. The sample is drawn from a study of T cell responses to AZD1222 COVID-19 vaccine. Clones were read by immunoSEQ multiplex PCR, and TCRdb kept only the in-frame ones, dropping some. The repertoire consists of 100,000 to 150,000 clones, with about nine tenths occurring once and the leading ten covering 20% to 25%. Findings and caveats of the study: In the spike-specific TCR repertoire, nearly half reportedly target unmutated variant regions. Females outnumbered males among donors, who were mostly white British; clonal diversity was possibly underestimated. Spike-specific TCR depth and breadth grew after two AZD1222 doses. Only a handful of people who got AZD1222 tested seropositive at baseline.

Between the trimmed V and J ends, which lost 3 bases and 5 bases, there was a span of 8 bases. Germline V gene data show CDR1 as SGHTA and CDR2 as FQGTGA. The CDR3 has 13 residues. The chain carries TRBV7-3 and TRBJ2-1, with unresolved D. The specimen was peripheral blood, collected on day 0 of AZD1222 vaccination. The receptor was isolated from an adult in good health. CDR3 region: CASSLGTNNEQFF. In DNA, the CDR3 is TGTGCCAGCAGCTTGGGTACGAACAATGAGCAGTTCTTC.